Listed here are 32 T cell receptor beta chains from one sample, sequenced in a study of blood T cell repertoires in COVID-19. Profiling relied on immunoSEQ multiplex PCR, and the TCRdb table lists in-frame clones only, not all of them. This table holds 310,000 or so clones, roughly 88% found once. Sample: peripheral blood. The source of these receptors is a woman aged 45-65 years with acute or convalescent COVID-19.

This chain links TRBV5-1 with TRBJ1-1, with D possibly TRBD1 on 5 matching bases. V shed 1 base and J shed 5 bases, with 12 bases lying between them. Germline CDR1 reads SGHRS; CDR2 reads YFSETQ. This CDR3 has 14 residues. CDR3 DNA sequence: TGCGCCAGCAGCTTGACAGCCGGGGGGACTGAAGCTTTCTTT. Translating it yields CASSLTAGGTEAFF. The full variable domain, with the rest looked up from reference TRBV5-1 and TRBJ1-1, is KAGVTQTPRYLIKTRGQQVTLSCSPISGHRSVSWYQQTPGQGLQFLFEYFSETQRNKGNFPGRFSGRQFSNSRSEMNVSTLELGDSALYLCASSLTAGGTEAFFGQGTRLTVV.

This sequence joins TRBV2 and TRBJ2-7; the match to TRBD1 covers 8 bases. CDR1 and CDR2 (germline): SNHLY, FYNNEI. The CDR3 length is 13 residues. V was clipped by 3 bases and J by 6 bases; unmatched bases: 4. The CDR3: CASSDARGLEQYF. DNA of the CDR3: TGTGCCAGCAGTGATGCCAGGGGGCTCGAGCAGTACTTC.

This clone was seen more than once but under ten times. V and J are TRBV30 and TRBJ1-5, with a weak D call TRBD1 (5 bases). This CDR3 comprises 14 residues. The V end lost 5 bases, the J end lost 3 bases, and 14 bases lay between the germline ends. The germline gives CDR1 GTSNPN, CDR2 SVGIG (reference sequence). The DNA of the CDR3 is TGTGCCTGGGATGCCAAGGGGCTCAATCAGCCCCAGCATTTT. Amino acids: CAWDAKGLNQPQHF.

The chain is built from TRBV5-1 and TRBJ2-7, with D perhaps TRBD2 (6 bases). CDR1 is SGHRS and CDR2 is YFSETQ in the germline V gene. The V end was cut by 5 bases, the J end by 7 bases, with 28 bases between. This CDR3 spans 17 amino acids. The CDR3 nucleotides are TGCGCCAGCAGTTCCTACCTGCTAGCGCCCCCAATGCGGGAGCAGTACTTC. Residues: CASSSYLLAPPMREQYF.

This chain links TRBV28 with TRBJ1-5; TRBD1 agrees at 7 bases. Germline V gives CDR1 MDHEN, CDR2 SYDVKM. The CDR3 runs 16 residues. The V segment lost 4 bases and the J segment 3 bases; nucleotides outside the gene matches: 9. The CDR3 sequence is CASSSPGDRPNQPQHF. In DNA, the CDR3 is TGTGCCAGCAGTTCCCCAGGGGACAGACCCAATCAGCCCCAGCATTTT.

The chain joins TRBV24-1 to TRBJ2-1; a weak D match, TRBD2 (5 bases). The CDR3 has 16 amino acids. V was clipped by 0 bases and J by 0 bases, with 8 bases between them. Germline lookup yields CDR1 KGHDR and CDR2 SFDVKD. The DNA of the CDR3 is TGTGCCACCAGTGATTTGGGAGGAAGCTCCTACAATGAGCAGTTCTTC. Amino acid sequence: CATSDLGGSSYNEQFF.

The CDR3 sequence: CASSLVGTLAGNTIYF. DNA for the CDR3: TGCGCCAGCAGCTTGGTTGGGACTTTGGCAGGAAACACCATATATTTT. The rearrangement joins TRBV5-1 to TRBJ1-3, with D possibly matching TRBD1 (5 bases). CDR1 SGHRS and CDR2 YFSETQ come from the germline V gene. V was trimmed by 0 bases and J by 4 bases, leaving 14 bases between them. The CDR3 sequence is 16 residues long. The full variable domain, its missing parts supplied by reference TRBV5-1 and TRBJ1-3, is KAGVTQTPRYLIKTRGQQVTLSCSPISGHRSVSWYQQTPGQGLQFLFEYFSETQRNKGNFPGRFSGRQFSNSRSEMNVSTLELGDSALYLCASSLVGTLAGNTIYFGEGSWLTVV.

This sequence joins TRBV2 and TRBJ1-2; TRBD1 matches at 8 bases. V shed 3 bases and J 6 bases; nucleotides not matched to a gene: 12. The CDR3 length is 16 residues. CDR1 is SNHLY, CDR2 FYNNEI, per germline. CDR3 DNA: TGTGCCAGCAGTGACAGGGGGCACCGATGGATTAATGGCTACACCTTC. It codes for CASSDRGHRWINGYTF.

The rearrangement links TRBV4-2 to TRBJ2-1, with 14 nucleotides matching TRBD2. Looked up from germline, CDR1 is LGHNA and CDR2 is YNFKEQ. After removal of 2 bases from V and 10 bases from J, the junction contained 16 bases not matched to a gene. The length of the CDR3 is 19 residues. The CDR3 here is CASSQRKTEGLAGELEQFF. In nucleotides, the CDR3 is TGTGCCAGCAGCCAACGCAAAACGGAGGGACTAGCGGGAGAATTGGAGCAGTTCTTC.

The chain recombines TRBV4-2 with TRBJ1-1; no clear D. Germline V lookup: CDR1 LGHNA, CDR2 YNFKEQ. V was trimmed by 0 bases and J by 3 bases, leaving 5 bases between them. There are 13 residues in the CDR3. This CDR3 is CASSQDQDTEAFF. The DNA for the CDR3 is TGTGCCAGCAGCCAAGATCAGGACACTGAAGCTTTCTTT.

V and J are TRBV28 and TRBJ1-3; 7 nucleotides agree with TRBD1. The germline V gene has CDR1 MDHEN and CDR2 SYDVKM. This CDR3 has 17 residues. V lost 5 bases to trimming and J lost 0 bases; unmatched junction nucleotides: 10. CDR3: CASSPPGQTFSGNTIYF. The CDR3 region has the DNA TGTGCCAGCAGTCCCCCGGGACAGACCTTCTCTGGAAACACCATATATTTT. The variable domain in full, with the rest retrieved from reference TRBV28 and TRBJ1-3, is DVKVTQSSRYLVKRTGEKVFLECVQDMDHENMFWYRQDPGLGLRLIYFSYDVKMKEKGDIPEGYSVSREKKERFSLILESASTNQTSMYLCASSPPGQTFSGNTIYFGEGSWLTVV.

This clone was seen a few times. The rearrangement joins TRBV7-8 to TRBJ1-2, with D unclear. Trimming took off 1 base at V and 5 bases at J, with 14 bases between the two ends. The CDR3 length is 15 residues. Germline lookup yields CDR1 SGHVS and CDR2 FQNEAQ. This chain's CDR3 is CASSLDGGLVYGYTF. CDR3 nucleotide sequence: TGTGCCAGCAGCTTAGATGGAGGGTTAGTTTATGGCTACACCTTC.

J is TRBJ2-7 and V is TRBV28; 11 bases are a match to TRBD1. The germline V gene has CDR1 MDHEN and CDR2 SYDVKM. CDR3 length: 14 residues. V trimming: 6 bases; J trimming: 8 bases; junction bases outside the gene matches: 9. CDR3 in amino acids: CASRLRDRGGKQYF. CDR3 nucleotides: TGTGCCAGCAGACTCCGGGACAGGGGGGGTAAGCAGTACTTC. Variable domain in full (rest from reference TRBV28 and TRBJ2-7): DVKVTQSSRYLVKRTGEKVFLECVQDMDHENMFWYRQDPGLGLRLIYFSYDVKMKEKGDIPEGYSVSREKKERFSLILESASTNQTSMYLCASRLRDRGGKQYFGPGTRLTVT.

The chain joins TRBV18 to TRBJ1-5; D may be TRBD1 (6 bases). The V gene's germline CDR1 is KGHSH and CDR2 LQKENI. V was cut by 3 bases and J by 7 bases, with 13 bases left in between. CDR3 length: 14 amino acids. The CDR3 DNA sequence: TGTGCCAGCTCACCCGCGGCAGGGGAACAGCCCCAGCATTTT. Protein product: CASSPAAGEQPQHF. Variable domain in full (rest from reference TRBV18 and TRBJ1-5): NAGVMQNPRHLVRRRGQEARLRCSPMKGHSHVYWYRQLPEEGLKFMVYLQKENIIDESGMPKERFSAEFPKEGPSILRIQQVVRGDSAAYFCASSPAAGEQPQHFGDGTRLSIL.

In the case of this clone: This same CDR3 is encoded by further DNA sequences in the sample. The chain is built from TRBV27 and TRBJ2-7, with 9 bases lining up with TRBD2. The V and J ends lost 4 bases and 2 bases, in that order; junction bases with no gene match: 3. Germline values: CDR1 MNHEY, CDR2 SMNVEV (reference sequence). This CDR3 region has 14 residues. This chain's CDR3 is CASSSAGGPYEQYF. CDR3 sequence (DNA): TGTGCCAGCAGTTCAGCGGGAGGACCCTACGAGCAGTACTTC.

CDR3 loop: CASSLRSPGGVYEQYF. The CDR3 DNA sequence: TGTGCCAGCAGCTTAAGATCCCCAGGGGGCGTCTACGAGCAGTACTTC. The V gene is TRBV7-8, the J gene TRBJ2-7; 8 positions match TRBD1. This CDR3 spans 16 amino acids. Germline CDR1 and CDR2: SGHVS and FQNEAQ. With 2 bases clipped from V and 3 bases from J, the junction kept 9 bases outside the gene matches.

The CDR3 sequence: CASSLVLDTRSYEQYF. In DNA, the CDR3 is TGTGCCAGCAGTTTAGTCCTGGACACCCGCTCCTACGAGCAGTACTTC. This chain links TRBV28 with TRBJ2-7; perhaps TRBD1 as D (5 bases). The germline gives CDR1 MDHEN, CDR2 SYDVKM. V lost 2 bases and J 0 bases, leaving 14 bases between the germline ends. The length of the CDR3 is 16 residues.

The J gene is TRBJ2-7, the V gene TRBV9, with no clear D. This CDR3 contains 13 residues. V dropped 4 bases and J dropped 2 bases, with 10 bases sitting between them. Germline V CDR1 and CDR2: SGDLS, YYNGEE. The chain's CDR3 is CASSPGPPYEQYF. The DNA for the CDR3 is TGTGCCAGCAGCCCTGGGCCTCCCTACGAGCAGTACTTC.

The genes are TRBV28 and TRBJ1-5, with TRBD1 matching over 7 bases. CDR3 length: 17 residues. The V segment lost 5 bases and the J segment 4 bases; nucleotides outside the gene matches: 14. CDR1 MDHEN and CDR2 SYDVKM come from the germline V gene. CDR3 loop: CASSLLQGTDPNQPQHF. CDR3 DNA sequence: TGTGCCAGCAGTCTCTTACAAGGGACAGACCCGAATCAGCCCCAGCATTTT. Full variable domain (rest looked up from reference TRBV28 and TRBJ1-5): DVKVTQSSRYLVKRTGEKVFLECVQDMDHENMFWYRQDPGLGLRLIYFSYDVKMKEKGDIPEGYSVSREKKERFSLILESASTNQTSMYLCASSLLQGTDPNQPQHFGDGTRLSIL.

The V and J genes are TRBV24-1 and TRBJ2-1; TRBD2 matches 9 bases. Germline assignment: CDR1 KGHDR and CDR2 SFDVKD. CDR3 length: 16 residues. The trim removed 7 bases at V and 7 bases at J, leaving 13 bases unmatched. CDR3 in amino acids: CATSPHGGRVWNEQFF. The CDR3 bases are TGTGCCACCAGCCCCCACGGCGGGAGGGTTTGGAATGAGCAGTTCTTC.

This clone was detected only once. The V and J genes are TRBV27 and TRBJ1-2, with TRBD1 matching over 7 bases. Germline V gene data show CDR1 as MNHEY and CDR2 as SMNVEV (reference sequence). The CDR3 contains 14 residues. J was trimmed by 4 bases and V by 8 bases; bases with no gene match: 10. CDR3 bases: TGTGCCAGCGGATTGGGGGACAGCCGCTATGGCTACACCTTC. It codes for CASGLGDSRYGYTF.

The chain has TRBV30 and TRBJ1-5, with D perhaps TRBD1 (6 bases). The CDR3 has 14 amino acids. With 4 bases removed from V and 2 bases from J, the gap between germline ends came to 12 bases. Germline V gives CDR1 GTSNPN, CDR2 SVGIG (reference sequence). DNA of the CDR3: TGTGCCTGGAAACCCAGGGGCGGCAATCAGCCCCAGCATTTT. Protein product: CAWKPRGGNQPQHF.

This sequence joins TRBV7-7 and TRBJ2-7; D is unclear. The V end lost 2 bases, the J end lost 2 bases, and 13 bases lay between the germline ends. Germline V gene sequence: CDR1 SSHAT, CDR2 FNYEAQ (reference sequence). The CDR3 has 15 amino acids. The CDR3 DNA reads TGTGCCAGCAGCTTACGCGTCGGGTTGACCTACGAGCAGTACTTC. Translating it yields CASSLRVGLTYEQYF.

V gene TRBV5-1 combines with J gene TRBJ1-5, with 8 bases matching TRBD1. The CDR3 totals 15 residues. J gave up 6 bases and V 2 bases, and 7 bases lay outside the gene matches. Germline lookup yields CDR1 SGHRS and CDR2 YFSETQ. CDR3 sequence (DNA): TGCGCCAGCAGCTTTACCACAGGGGGTGGTCAGCCCCAGCATTTT. Translation: CASSFTTGGGQPQHF.

The V and J genes are TRBV6-5 and TRBJ2-3; weak D call: TRBD2 (6 bases). The CDR3 length is 15 residues. Germline V gene sequence: CDR1 MNHEY, CDR2 SVGAGI. V was clipped by 2 bases and J by 4 bases, with 13 bases between them. The CDR3: CASSYRRDPPDTQYF. The DNA for the CDR3 is TGTGCCAGCAGTTACAGGCGGGACCCCCCAGATACGCAGTATTTT.

The gene calls are TRBV5-1 and TRBJ2-1, with 10 positions matching TRBD2. The CDR3 is made up of 15 amino acids. V shed 0 bases and J 8 bases; nucleotides not matched to a gene: 5. Looked up from germline, CDR1 is SGHRS and CDR2 is YFSETQ. The CDR3 DNA sequence: TGCGCCAGCAGCTTGGCTAGCGGGAGTAGAGATGAGCAGTTCTTC. This gives the protein CASSLASGSRDEQFF.

This rearrangement joins TRBV5-8 to TRBJ2-3, with 10 bases lining up with TRBD1. Per the germline V gene, CDR1 is SGHTS and CDR2 is YDEGEE. The CDR3 is 15 amino acids. V was pared by 4 bases and J by 3 bases, with 5 bases of the junction left unmatched. DNA for the CDR3: TGTGCCAGCAGCGCCTGGACAGGGGGGACAGATACGCAGTATTTT. It yields the protein CASSAWTGGTDTQYF.

The genes are TRBV7-8 and TRBJ2-7; 10 bases line up with TRBD1. The CDR3 is 15 residues long. V lost 5 bases to trimming and J lost 6 bases; unmatched junction nucleotides: 10. The V gene's germline CDR1 is SGHVS and CDR2 FQNEAQ. In DNA form, the CDR3 reads TGTGCCAGCAGCACTTCCGGGACAGGGGCGCCCGAGCAGTACTTC. It translates to CASSTSGTGAPEQYF.

The CDR3 DNA reads TGCGCCAGCAGCCGTCCCGGGACAGGGGTCGGCGAGCAGTACTTC. The encoded protein is CASSRPGTGVGEQYF. The rearrangement uses TRBV4-1 and TRBJ2-7, with 10 bases lining up with TRBD1. With 4 bases clipped from V and 6 bases from J, the junction kept 9 bases outside the gene matches. The germline V gene encodes CDR1 MGHRA and CDR2 YSYEKL. The CDR3 spans 15 residues.

This chain joins TRBV27 and TRBJ1-6; TRBD1 aligns across 11 bases. Germline-derived CDR1 and CDR2 are MNHEY and SMNVEV (reference sequence). This CDR3 has 16 residues. V gave up 8 bases and J gave up 9 bases; unmatched junction bases: 12. The CDR3 DNA sequence: TGTGCCAGCGCGACCGGGACAGGGGGGATTGGTTCACCCCTCCACTTT. It encodes CASATGTGGIGSPLHF.

The chain has TRBV29-1 and TRBJ2-1, with D possibly being TRBD2 (5 bases). The CDR3 extends over 10 amino acids. Germline-derived CDR1 and CDR2 are SQVTM and ANQGSEA. The CDR3 region is CRGKPGRQFF. CDR3 bases: TGCAGGGGAAAACCTGGGAGGCAGTTCTTC.

Points on this clone: Other DNA sequences within the sample encode an identical CDR3. This chain joins TRBV19 and TRBJ1-1; D is unclear. The germline V gene has CDR1 LNHDA and CDR2 SQIVND (reference sequence). The CDR3 length is 13 residues. V shed 2 bases and J shed 0 bases, with 4 bases lying between them. CDR3 sequence: CASSISVNTEAFF. For the CDR3, the DNA is TGTGCCAGTAGTATATCCGTGAACACTGAAGCTTTCTTT. Combining the CDR3 with reference TRBV19 and TRBJ1-1 gives the whole variable domain DGGITQSPKYLFRKEGQNVTLSCEQNLNHDAMYWYRQDPGQGLRLIYYSQIVNDFQKGDIAEGYSVSREKKESFPLTVTSAQKNPTAFYLCASSISVNTEAFFGQGTRLTVV.